Here is one T cell receptor beta chain with its context. These data come from a study of OX40 agonist ivuxolimab in advanced cancers. V shed 8 bases, J shed 4 bases, and the junction held 4 bases outside the gene matches. The CDR3 loop spans 13 amino acids. CDR1 is LNHDA and CDR2 is SQIVND in the germline V gene (reference sequence). TCRdb keeps only in-frame clones here, not all; method: immunoSEQ multiplex PCR. The sample lists just under 60,000 clones, 91% occurring once. Source: CD4+ or CD8+ T cells sorted from blood, taken in a trial of the OX40 agonist ivuxolimab. The chain uses TRBV19 and TRBJ2-1, with 8 nucleotides matching TRBD1. The TCR sequence derives from an adult with an advanced solid tumor such as melanoma, head and neck, liver or kidney cancer. The CDR3 DNA reads TGTGCCAGTGCCGGGACAGGATACAATGAGCAGTTCTTC. This gives the protein CASAGTGYNEQFF.